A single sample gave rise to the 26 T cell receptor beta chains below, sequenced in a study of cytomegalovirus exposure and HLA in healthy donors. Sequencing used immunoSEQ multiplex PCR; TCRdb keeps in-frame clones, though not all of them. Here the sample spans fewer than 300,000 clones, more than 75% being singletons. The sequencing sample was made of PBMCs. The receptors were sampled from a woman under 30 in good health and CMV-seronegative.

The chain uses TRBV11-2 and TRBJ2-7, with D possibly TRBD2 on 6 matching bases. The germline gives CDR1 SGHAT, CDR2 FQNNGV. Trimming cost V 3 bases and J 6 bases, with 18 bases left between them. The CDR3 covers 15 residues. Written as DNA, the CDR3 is TGTGCCAGCAGCTTTTCCGCCCCCGCAGCGGGCGAGCAGTACTTC. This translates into CASSFSAPAAGEQYF.

CDR3 protein: CASSRYRDGETQYF. CDR3 bases: TGTGCCAGCTCACGCTACAGGGATGGAGAGACCCAGTACTTC. The genes are TRBV18 and TRBJ2-5; tentative D call: TRBD1 (6 bases). CDR1 is KGHSH, CDR2 LQKENI, per germline. CDR3 length: 14 amino acids. Trimming took 4 bases from V and 4 from J, leaving 13 bases between them.

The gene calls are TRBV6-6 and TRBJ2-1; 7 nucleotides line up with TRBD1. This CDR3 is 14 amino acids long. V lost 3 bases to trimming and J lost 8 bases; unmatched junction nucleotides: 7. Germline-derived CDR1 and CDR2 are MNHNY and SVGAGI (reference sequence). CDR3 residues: CASSYWDSADEQFF. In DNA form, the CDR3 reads TGTGCCAGCAGTTATTGGGACAGTGCGGATGAGCAGTTCTTC.

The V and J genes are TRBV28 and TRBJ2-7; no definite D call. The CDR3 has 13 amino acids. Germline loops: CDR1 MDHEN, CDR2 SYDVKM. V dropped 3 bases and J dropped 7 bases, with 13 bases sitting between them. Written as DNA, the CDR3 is TGTGCCAGCAGTTTTGGTGAGCGTGCGGAGCAGTACTTC. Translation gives CASSFGERAEQYF.

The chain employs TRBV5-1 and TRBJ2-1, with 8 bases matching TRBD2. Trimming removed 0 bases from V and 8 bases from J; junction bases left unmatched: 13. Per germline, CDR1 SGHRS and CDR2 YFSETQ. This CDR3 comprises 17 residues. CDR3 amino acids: CASSLAGASGSVDEQFF. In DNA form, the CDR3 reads TGCGCCAGCAGCTTGGCCGGGGCTAGCGGGTCTGTCGATGAGCAGTTCTTC.

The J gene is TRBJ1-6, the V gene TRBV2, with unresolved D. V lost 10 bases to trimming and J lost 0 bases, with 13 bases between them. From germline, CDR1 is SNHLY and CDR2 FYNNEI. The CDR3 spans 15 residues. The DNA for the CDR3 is TGTGCCACTACGGACGGGAGCTCCTATAATTCACCCCTCCACTTT. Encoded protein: CATTDGSSYNSPLHF.

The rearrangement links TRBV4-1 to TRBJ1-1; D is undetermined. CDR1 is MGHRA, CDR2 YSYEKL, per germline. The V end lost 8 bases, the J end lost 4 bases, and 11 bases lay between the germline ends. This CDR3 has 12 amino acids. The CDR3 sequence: CASRRGGTEAFF. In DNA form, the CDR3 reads TGCGCCAGCCGCCGGGGAGGCACTGAAGCTTTCTTT.

The CDR3 region is CASSIRGGNTIYF. The CDR3 DNA sequence: TGTGCCAGTAGTATTCGGGGAGGAAACACCATATATTTT. This sequence joins TRBV19 and TRBJ1-3; D remains unclear. Trimming pared 3 bases from V and 4 bases from J, leaving 7 bases between. The V gene's germline CDR1 is LNHDA and CDR2 SQIVND (reference sequence). The CDR3 extends over 13 amino acids.

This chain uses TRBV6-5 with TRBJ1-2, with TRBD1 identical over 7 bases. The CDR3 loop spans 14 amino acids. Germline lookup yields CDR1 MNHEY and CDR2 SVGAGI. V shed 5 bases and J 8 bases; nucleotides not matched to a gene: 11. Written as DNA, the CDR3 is TGTGCCAGCAGTCGAAGTACAGGGGCTCGCGGCTACACCTTC. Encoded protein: CASSRSTGARGYTF.

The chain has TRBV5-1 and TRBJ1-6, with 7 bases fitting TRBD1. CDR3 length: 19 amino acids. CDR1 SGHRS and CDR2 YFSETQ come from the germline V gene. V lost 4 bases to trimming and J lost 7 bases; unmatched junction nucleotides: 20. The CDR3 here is CASSLVPVGQPLGNSPLHF. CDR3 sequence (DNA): TGCGCCAGCAGCCTGGTCCCCGTGGGACAGCCCTTGGGGAATTCACCCCTCCACTTT.

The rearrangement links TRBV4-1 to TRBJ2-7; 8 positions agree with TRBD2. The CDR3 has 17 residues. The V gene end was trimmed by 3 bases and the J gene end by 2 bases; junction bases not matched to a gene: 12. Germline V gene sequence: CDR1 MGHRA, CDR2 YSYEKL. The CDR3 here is CASSQLRGLARAYEQYF. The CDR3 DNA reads TGCGCCAGCAGCCAGTTAAGAGGACTAGCTAGGGCCTACGAGCAGTACTTC.

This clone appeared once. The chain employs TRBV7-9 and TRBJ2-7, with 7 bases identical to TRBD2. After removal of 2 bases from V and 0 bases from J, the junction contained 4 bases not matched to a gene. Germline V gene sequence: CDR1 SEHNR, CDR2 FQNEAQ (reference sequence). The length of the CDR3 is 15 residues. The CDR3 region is CASSLLAETSYEQYF. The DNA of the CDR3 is TGTGCCAGCAGCTTACTAGCGGAGACCTCCTACGAGCAGTACTTC. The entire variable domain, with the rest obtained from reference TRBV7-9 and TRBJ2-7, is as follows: DTGVSQNPRHKITKRGQNVTFRCDPISEHNRLYWYRQTLGQGPEFLTYFQNEAQLEKSRLLSDRFSAERPKGSFSTLEIQRTEQGDSAMYLCASSLLAETSYEQYFGPGTRLTVT.

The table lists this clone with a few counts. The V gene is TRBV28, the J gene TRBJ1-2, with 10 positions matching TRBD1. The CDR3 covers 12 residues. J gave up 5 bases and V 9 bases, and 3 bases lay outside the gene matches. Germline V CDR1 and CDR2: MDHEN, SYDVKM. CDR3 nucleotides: TGTGCCAGTGGGACAGGGGTTTATGGCTACACCTTC. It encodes CASGTGVYGYTF.

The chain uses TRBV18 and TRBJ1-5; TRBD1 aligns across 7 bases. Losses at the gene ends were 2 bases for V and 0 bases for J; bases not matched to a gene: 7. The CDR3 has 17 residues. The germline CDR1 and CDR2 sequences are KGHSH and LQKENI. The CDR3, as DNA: TGTGCCAGCTCACCAGACAGGGAGGTATCTAGCAATCAGCCCCAGCATTTT. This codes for CASSPDREVSSNQPQHF.

For the CDR3, the DNA is TGTGCCAGCACCCCTCGGGGGGTCCTCTATGGCTACACCTTC. Protein: CASTPRGVLYGYTF. This chain connects TRBV6-5 to TRBJ1-2, with D possibly matching TRBD1 (5 bases). The CDR3 runs to 14 residues. Germline V gene sequence: CDR1 MNHEY, CDR2 SVGAGI. The ends were cut back, 7 bases at V and 4 bases at J, with 16 bases in the middle.

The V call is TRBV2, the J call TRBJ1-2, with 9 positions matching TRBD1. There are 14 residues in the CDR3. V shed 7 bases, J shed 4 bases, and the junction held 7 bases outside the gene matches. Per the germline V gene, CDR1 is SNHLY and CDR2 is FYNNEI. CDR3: CASTGGQGFYGYTF. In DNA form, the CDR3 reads TGTGCCAGCACTGGGGGACAGGGATTCTATGGCTACACCTTC.

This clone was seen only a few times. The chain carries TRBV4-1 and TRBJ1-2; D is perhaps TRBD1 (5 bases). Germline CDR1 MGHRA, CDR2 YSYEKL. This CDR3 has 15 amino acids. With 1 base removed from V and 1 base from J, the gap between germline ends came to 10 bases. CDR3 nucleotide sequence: TGCGCCAGCAGCCAAGGAGCAGGGAATAACTATGGCTACACCTTC. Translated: CASSQGAGNNYGYTF.

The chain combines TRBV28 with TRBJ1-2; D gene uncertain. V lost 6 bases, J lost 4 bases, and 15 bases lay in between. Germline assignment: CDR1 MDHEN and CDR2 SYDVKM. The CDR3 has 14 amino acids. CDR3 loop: CASRPITSFYGYTF. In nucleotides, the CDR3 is TGTGCCAGCAGGCCAATCACAAGTTTCTATGGCTACACCTTC.

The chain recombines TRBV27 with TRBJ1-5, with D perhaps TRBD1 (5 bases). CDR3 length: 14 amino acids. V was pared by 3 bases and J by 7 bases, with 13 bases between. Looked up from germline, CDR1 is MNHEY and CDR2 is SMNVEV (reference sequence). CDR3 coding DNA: TGTGCCAGCAGTTTCGGAGGGGCCGGACAGCCCCAGCATTTT. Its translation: CASSFGGAGQPQHF.

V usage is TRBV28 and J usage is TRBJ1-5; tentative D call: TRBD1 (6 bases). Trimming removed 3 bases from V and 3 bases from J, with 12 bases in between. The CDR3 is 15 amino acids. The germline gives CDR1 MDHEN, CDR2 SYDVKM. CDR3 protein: CASSLSNRANQPQHF. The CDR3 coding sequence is TGTGCCAGCAGTTTGTCAAACAGGGCCAATCAGCCCCAGCATTTT.

CDR3 DNA sequence: TGTGCCAGTACTCCGATGTTTTCGGTTCAGCCCCAGCATTTT. It translates to CASTPMFSVQPQHF. The chain is built from TRBV19 and TRBJ1-5; no definite D call. Germline CDR1 and CDR2: LNHDA and SQIVND (reference sequence). Trimming cost V 7 bases and J 6 bases, with 16 bases left between them. The CDR3 extends over 14 amino acids.

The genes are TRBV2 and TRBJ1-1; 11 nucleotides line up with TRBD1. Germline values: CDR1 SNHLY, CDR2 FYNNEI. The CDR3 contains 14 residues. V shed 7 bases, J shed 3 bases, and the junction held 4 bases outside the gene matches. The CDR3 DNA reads TGTGCCAGCATTTGGACAGGGGGCTACACTGAAGCTTTCTTT. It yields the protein CASIWTGGYTEAFF.

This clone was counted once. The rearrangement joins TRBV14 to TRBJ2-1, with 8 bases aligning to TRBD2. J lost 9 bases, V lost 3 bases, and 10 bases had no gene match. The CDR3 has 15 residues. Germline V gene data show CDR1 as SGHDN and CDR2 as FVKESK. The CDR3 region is CASSHPWTSPTEQFF. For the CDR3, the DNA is TGTGCCAGCAGCCACCCCTGGACTAGCCCCACTGAGCAGTTCTTC.

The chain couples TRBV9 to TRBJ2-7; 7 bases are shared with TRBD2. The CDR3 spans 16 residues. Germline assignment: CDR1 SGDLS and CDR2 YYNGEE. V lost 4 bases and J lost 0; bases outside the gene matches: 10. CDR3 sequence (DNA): TGTGCCAGCAGCCCCTCCTTGGCGGGAGACTCCTACGAGCAGTACTTC. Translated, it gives CASSPSLAGDSYEQYF.

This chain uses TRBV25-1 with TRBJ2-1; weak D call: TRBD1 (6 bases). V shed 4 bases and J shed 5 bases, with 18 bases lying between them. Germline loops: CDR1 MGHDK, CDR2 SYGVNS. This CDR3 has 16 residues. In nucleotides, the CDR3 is TGTGCCAGCAGTGCCGATGGCACTCCAGGGGACAATGAGCAGTTCTTC. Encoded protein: CASSADGTPGDNEQFF.

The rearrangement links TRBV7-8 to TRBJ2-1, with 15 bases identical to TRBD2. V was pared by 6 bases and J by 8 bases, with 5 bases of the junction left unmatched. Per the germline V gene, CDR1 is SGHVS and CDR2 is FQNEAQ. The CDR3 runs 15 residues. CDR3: CASRLRTSGRDEQFF. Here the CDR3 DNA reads TGTGCCAGCAGACTTAGGACTAGCGGGAGGGATGAGCAGTTCTTC.